A single sample gave rise to the 27 T cell receptor beta chains below, sequenced in a study of beta chain features in type 1 diabetes listed by TCRdb under 2018. Receptors were amplified or captured by the immunoSEQ multiplex PCR assay. The entire amount of isolated RNA was reverse transcribed using the High Capacity cDNA Reverse Transcription Kit, so the sequenced TCRB transcripts were expressed ones. What TCRdb holds here is the immuneACCESS table cut down to in-frame rearrangements. Part of the clones is not present; checked against another copy, under half of the missing clones reflect an unresolved V gene, and the others are unexplained. This sample has approximately 400,000 clones in its table, and approximately 15% of those were observed once. The ten top clones hold about 0.018% of the sample. Material: naive CD4+ T cells from blood. The sample's cell subset or site label, decoded: true naive CD4+ T cells. The receptors were sampled from a young woman in good health.

The genes are TRBV7-2 and TRBJ2-3; the match to TRBD2 covers 10 bases. The germline CDR1 and CDR2 sequences are SGHTA and FQGNSA. The CDR3 spans 16 residues. V trimming: 5 bases; J trimming: 1 base; junction bases outside the gene matches: 6. CDR3 coding DNA: TGTGCCAGCAGCGGGGGACTAGCGACTCGCACAGATACGCAGTATTTT. It codes for CASSGGLATRTDTQYF.

This chain joins TRBV5-1 and TRBJ1-4; the D gene is possibly TRBD1 (6 bases). The CDR3 length is 13 residues. Germline V gene data show CDR1 as SGHRS and CDR2 as YFSETQ. Trimming removed 9 bases from V and 3 bases from J, with 12 bases in between. The CDR3 region is CATTTGPNEKLFF. The CDR3 DNA follows: TGCGCCACCACGACAGGTCCTAATGAAAAACTGTTTTTT.

The chain couples TRBV28 to TRBJ1-2; D remains ambiguous. Between the trimmed V and J ends, which lost 7 bases and 8 bases, there was a span of 20 bases. Per germline, CDR1 MDHEN and CDR2 SYDVKM. The CDR3 has 14 amino acids. The CDR3 here is CASITEGLMGGYTF. DNA of the CDR3: TGTGCCAGCATAACAGAGGGTCTTATGGGCGGCTACACCTTC.

A few counts support this clone. The chain links TRBV6-6 to TRBJ2-4, with a possible D match to TRBD2 (5 bases). Germline values: CDR1 MNHNY, CDR2 SVGAGI (reference sequence). CDR3 length: 16 amino acids. V lost 5 bases to trimming and J lost 0 bases, with 14 bases between them. The CDR3 loop reads CASSRFRELAKNIQYF. In DNA, the CDR3 is TGTGCCAGCAGTCGCTTCCGGGAACTAGCCAAAAACATTCAGTACTTC.

V and J are TRBV6-1 and TRBJ2-3; D is unclear. V lost 2 bases and J lost 2, with 11 bases in between. The germline V gene encodes CDR1 MNHNS and CDR2 SASEGT. This CDR3 is built from 15 residues. For the CDR3, the DNA is TGTGCCAGCAGTGAATCCGAGCGCCCCACAGATACGCAGTATTTT. Encoded protein: CASSESERPTDTQYF.

The chain couples TRBV28 to TRBJ2-4; D gene ambiguous. The germline CDR1 and CDR2 sequences are MDHEN and SYDVKM. V gave up 5 bases and J gave up 0 bases, with 8 bases separating them. The CDR3 covers 14 residues. CDR3 in DNA: TGTGCCAGCAGTCCCGAGCTAGCCAAAAACATTCAGTACTTC. This sequence encodes CASSPELAKNIQYF.

This chain connects TRBV6-6 to TRBJ2-3; 9 positions agree with TRBD1. Trimming cost V 5 bases and J 3 bases; bases outside gene matches: 9. The germline CDR1 and CDR2 sequences are MNHNY and SVGAGI (reference sequence). The CDR3 contains 16 residues. The CDR3 is CASSLDRGRETDTQYF. CDR3 sequence (DNA): TGTGCCAGCAGTCTGGACAGGGGAAGGGAGACAGATACGCAGTATTTT.

This clone was found a few times. The rearrangement links TRBV11-2 to TRBJ2-3; TRBD1 matches 8 bases. Germline V gene lookup returns CDR1 SGHAT and CDR2 FQNNGV. CDR3 length equals 12 residues. With V trimmed by 8 bases and J by 5 bases, 3 bases remained unmatched. The DNA of the CDR3 is TGTGCCAGCTCGACAGGGGTAGATACGCAGTATTTT. Protein: CASSTGVDTQYF.

This clone showed up just a few times. The rearrangement joins TRBV29-1 to TRBJ2-5; possibly TRBD1 for D (5 bases). Per germline, CDR1 SQVTM and CDR2 ANQGSEA. V was trimmed by 4 bases and J by 0 bases, leaving 9 bases between them. The CDR3 extends over 13 amino acids. The CDR3, as DNA: TGCAGCGTTGGACAGTCTTACCAAGAGACCCAGTACTTC. It encodes CSVGQSYQETQYF.

This clone was seen a handful of times. The V and J genes are TRBV27 and TRBJ2-5, with D perhaps matching TRBD1 (6 bases). This CDR3 has 14 amino acids. Per the germline V gene, CDR1 is MNHEY and CDR2 is SMNVEV (reference sequence). The germline V and J ends were trimmed by 5 bases and 7 bases, with 17 bases remaining between them. The CDR3 sequence: CASSLQQGTATQYF. CDR3 nucleotide sequence: TGTGCCAGCAGTCTGCAACAGGGTACCGCGACCCAGTACTTC.

This clone occurred a few times. This chain connects TRBV29-1 to TRBJ2-2; D may be TRBD2 (5 bases). CDR1 is SQVTM and CDR2 is ANQGSEA in the germline V gene. V lost 4 bases to trimming and J lost 6 bases, with 15 bases between them. The length of the CDR3 is 14 residues. CDR3 sequence (DNA): TGCAGCGTTGGGTGGGGTCGGGATGCCGGGGAGCTGTTTTTT. This encodes CSVGWGRDAGELFF.

This clone was counted a few times. The genes are TRBV30 and TRBJ2-7, with TRBD2 matching 9 bases. Germline values: CDR1 GTSNPN, CDR2 SVGIG (reference sequence). Trimming took 3 bases from V and 4 from J; bases not matched to a gene: 7. The CDR3 contains 14 residues. The CDR3 loop is CAWSVTSGGYEQYF. The CDR3 bases are TGTGCCTGGAGCGTGACTAGCGGAGGTTACGAGCAGTACTTC. The whole variable domain, remainder taken from reference TRBV30 and TRBJ2-7, is SQTIHQWPATLVQPVGSPLSLECTVEGTSNPNLYWYRQAAGRGLQLLFYSVGIGQISSEVPQNLSASRPQDRQFILSSKKLLLSDSGFYLCAWSVTSGGYEQYFGPGTRLTVT.

This clone was seen a handful of times. This chain uses TRBV6-5 with TRBJ2-1, with 8 bases matching TRBD1. The V gene's germline CDR1 is MNHEY and CDR2 SVGAGI. This CDR3 contains 14 residues. V shed 6 bases, J shed 7 bases, and the junction held 8 bases outside the gene matches. CDR3 protein: CASRSDRGGNEQFF. In nucleotides, the CDR3 is TGTGCCAGCAGGTCAGACAGGGGTGGGAATGAGCAGTTCTTC.

The V gene is TRBV2, the J gene TRBJ2-7; the D gene is possibly TRBD1 (6 bases). The germline CDR1 and CDR2 sequences are SNHLY and FYNNEI. The CDR3 spans 14 residues. Trimming removed 10 bases from V and 7 bases from J, with 23 bases in between. The CDR3 here is CANLRDTHEGEQYF. DNA for the CDR3: TGTGCCAACCTCCGGGACACCCACGAAGGGGAGCAGTACTTC.

This clone was detected a few times. The J gene is TRBJ2-5, the V gene TRBV14; 10 bases line up with TRBD2. The J segment lost 5 bases and the V segment lost 4 bases, leaving 19 bases of the junction unmatched. Germline values: CDR1 SGHDN, CDR2 FVKESK. The CDR3 is 19 amino acids. The CDR3 coding sequence is TGTGCCAGCAGCCGGACTTGGGCTAGCGGGAGATGGAGTCGGGAGACCCAGTACTTC. Amino acid sequence: CASSRTWASGRWSRETQYF.

V usage is TRBV7-9 and J usage is TRBJ2-2; D possibly corresponds to TRBD2 (5 bases). Trimming took off 5 bases at V and 3 bases at J, with 19 bases between the two ends. The CDR3 has 17 residues. CDR1 and CDR2 from the germline V gene are SEHNR and FQNEAQ (reference sequence). The CDR3 is CASSVLAVVAHTGELFF. CDR3 DNA: TGTGCCAGCAGCGTGCTGGCCGTGGTAGCGCACACCGGGGAGCTGTTTTTT.

V gene TRBV18 combines with J gene TRBJ2-6; D is undetermined. Germline V gene lookup returns CDR1 KGHSH and CDR2 LQKENI. The CDR3 contains 15 residues. The ends were cut back, 0 bases at V and 0 bases at J, with 3 bases in the middle. CDR3 DNA: TGTGCCAGCTCACCACCCAACTCTGGGGCCAACGTCCTGACTTTC. This codes for CASSPPNSGANVLTF.

This clone was picked up a small number of times. The genes are TRBV10-3 and TRBJ2-7, with 8 bases that match TRBD2. The CDR3 extends over 16 amino acids. Germline CDR1 is ENHRY and CDR2 is SYGVKD. Trimming removed 2 bases from V and 1 base from J; junction bases left unmatched: 7. In nucleotides, the CDR3 is TGTGCCATCAGTGAGATCGACCGGGAGGGGTCCTACGAGCAGTACTTC. It is translated as CAISEIDREGSYEQYF.

The chain recombines TRBV27 with TRBJ2-7; D is possibly TRBD2 (6 bases). Germline loops: CDR1 MNHEY, CDR2 SMNVEV (reference sequence). The CDR3 covers 14 residues. Trimming removed 3 bases at V and 1 base at J, with 10 bases between. CDR3 bases: TGTGCCAGCAGTTTTAGGAGGGGTTCCTACGAGCAGTACTTC. This encodes CASSFRRGSYEQYF.

Note on this clone: This CDR3 is also generated by other DNA sequences in the sample. V and J are TRBV9 and TRBJ2-3; D might be TRBD1 (5 bases). The V and J ends lost 2 bases and 6 bases respectively, with 13 bases between them. CDR3 length equals 14 residues. Germline V lookup: CDR1 SGDLS, CDR2 YYNGEE. In DNA form, the CDR3 reads TGTGCCAGCAGCGTTGGTCTCGCAGGGGATACGCAGTATTTT. Protein sequence: CASSVGLAGDTQYF.

Only a few counts were recorded for this clone. The V and J genes are TRBV15 and TRBJ2-7; D is possibly TRBD2 (6 bases). V lost 5 bases and J lost 6, with 20 bases in between. Germline CDR1 LNHNV, CDR2 YYDKDF (reference sequence). CDR3 size: 15 residues. The DNA of the CDR3 is TGTGCCACCAGCCGCGACCGGGGAGTGGGAGGCGAGCAGTACTTC. It yields the protein CATSRDRGVGGEQYF. The whole variable domain, remainder taken from reference TRBV15 and TRBJ2-7, is DAMVIQNPRYQVTQFGKPVTLSCSQTLNHNVMYWYQQKSSQAPKLLFHYYDKDFNNEADTPDNFQSRRPNTSFCFLDIRSPGLGDTAMYLCATSRDRGVGGEQYFGPGTRLTVT.

The rearrangement uses TRBV6-6 and TRBJ2-3; possible D gene TRBD1, 6 bases. The CDR3 runs to 15 residues. Trimming removed 7 bases from V and 0 bases from J, with 14 bases in between. The germline V gene has CDR1 MNHNY and CDR2 SVGAGI (reference sequence). Here the CDR3 DNA reads TGTGCCAGCATGGGCAGGGGTTTGAGCACAGATACGCAGTATTTT. Translated: CASMGRGLSTDTQYF.

A few counts support this clone. The CDR3: CATSTTPGDTEAFF. The CDR3 DNA is TGTGCCACCAGCACCACCCCAGGGGACACTGAAGCTTTCTTT. The chain has TRBV15 and TRBJ1-1; D might be TRBD1 (6 bases). Trimming removed 4 bases from V and 3 bases from J, with 12 bases in between. Looked up from germline, CDR1 is LNHNV and CDR2 is YYDKDF (reference sequence). CDR3 length: 14 residues.

A few counts support this clone. This chain joins TRBV7-3 and TRBJ2-5; 10 positions match TRBD1. Trimming took 5 bases from V and 4 from J; bases not matched to a gene: 4. This CDR3 is 14 amino acids long. CDR1 and CDR2 (germline): SGHTA, FQGTGA. The CDR3 nucleotides read TGTGCCAGCAGCCCAGGGACAGGGGTAGAGACCCAGTACTTC. This sequence encodes CASSPGTGVETQYF.

A few counts support this clone. V gene TRBV5-1 combines with J gene TRBJ2-7; 12 positions match TRBD2. V was pared by 4 bases and J by 2 bases, with 4 bases of the junction left unmatched. Germline CDR1 SGHRS, CDR2 YFSETQ. The CDR3 loop spans 15 amino acids. CDR3 sequence reads: CASSDLAGGPYEQYF. DNA for the CDR3: TGCGCCAGCAGCGACCTAGCGGGAGGGCCCTACGAGCAGTACTTC.

There are a few counts of this clone. The chain is built from TRBV20-1 and TRBJ2-1; D is undetermined. The germline V gene has CDR1 DFQATT and CDR2 SNEGSKA (reference sequence). The CDR3 has 10 amino acids. Trimming shortened V by 5 bases and J by 5 bases, and 4 bases separated the two germline ends. The DNA of the CDR3 is TGCAGTGCTCACAACAATGAGCAGTTCTTC. It yields the protein CSAHNNEQFF.

Remarks on this clone: Its ends do not fully match the called genes, so a read error is possible. This rearrangement joins TRBV9 to TRBJ2-1, with TRBD2 matching 13 bases. The CDR3 runs 17 residues. Germline V CDR1 and CDR2: SGDLS, YYNGEE. Written as DNA, the CDR3 is TGTGCCAGCACCGTAGGACTAGCGGGAGCGTCCTACAATGAGCAGTTCTTC. Translated: CASTVGLAGASYNEQFF. The whole variable domain, remainder taken from reference TRBV9 and TRBJ2-1, is DSGVTQTPKHLITATGQRVTLRCSPRSGDLSVYWYQQSLDQGLQFLIQYYNGEERAKGNILERFSAQQFPDLHSELNLSSLELGDSALYFCASTVGLAGASYNEQFFGPGTRLTVL.